The 32 T cell receptor beta chains reported below all come from one sample, sequenced in a study of immune evolution from preneoplasia to lung adenocarcinoma. Assay used: immunoSEQ multiplex PCR; TCRdb lists only in-frame clones, some missing. This sample yields some 10,000 clones, of which 82% are seen a single time; more than 3% belongs to the top ten. Material for sequencing was FFPE minimally invasive lung adenocarcinoma tissue. The receptors shown here come from a person between 65 and 80 years old with lung adenocarcinoma.

The chain links TRBV11-2 to TRBJ1-1; TRBD1 is a possible D gene (6 bases). With 0 bases removed from V and 11 bases from J, the gap between germline ends came to 10 bases. The CDR3 length is 12 residues. Germline loops: CDR1 SGHAT, CDR2 FQNNGV. The CDR3 DNA follows: TGTGCCAGCAGCTTAGATCAGGGGAGGGCTTTCTTT. Its translation: CASSLDQGRAFF.

The rearrangement uses TRBV6-6 and TRBJ1-4; no clear D gene. The CDR3 contains 15 residues. The germline gives CDR1 MNHNY, CDR2 SVGAGI (reference sequence). The V end was cut by 2 bases, the J end by 6 bases, with 13 bases between. In nucleotides, the CDR3 is TGTGCCAGCAGTTACCACGGGCCCGGGGATGAAAAACTGTTTTTT. Protein product: CASSYHGPGDEKLFF.

The chain links TRBV7-3 to TRBJ1-1, with 8 bases that match TRBD1. Germline values: CDR1 SGHTA, CDR2 FQGTGA. The V segment lost 3 bases and the J segment 0 bases; nucleotides outside the gene matches: 3. The length of the CDR3 is 15 residues. CDR3 amino acids: CASSFGDRMNTEAFF. DNA for the CDR3: TGTGCCAGCAGCTTTGGGGACAGGATGAACACTGAAGCTTTCTTT.

This clone was counted between two and nine times. The J gene is TRBJ2-7, the V gene TRBV19, with D possibly matching TRBD1 (6 bases). The V gene lost 4 bases and the J gene lost 1 base, with 8 bases spanning the gap. From germline, CDR1 is LNHDA and CDR2 SQIVND (reference sequence). The CDR3 extends over 13 amino acids. The CDR3 loop reads CASSKGQSYEQYF. The CDR3 nucleotides read TGTGCCAGTAGTAAAGGACAGTCCTACGAGCAGTACTTC.

The chain couples TRBV7-9 to TRBJ1-2, with 8 bases lining up with TRBD1. CDR1 is SEHNR and CDR2 is FQNEAQ in the germline V gene (reference sequence). The CDR3 spans 15 residues. The V segment lost 3 bases and the J segment 3 bases; nucleotides outside the gene matches: 6. As DNA, the CDR3 is TGTGCCAGCAGCTTTTCACAGGGGGGGGACTATGGCTACACCTTC. Translated: CASSFSQGGDYGYTF.

The chain links TRBV4-1 to TRBJ2-5; 10 nucleotides match TRBD2. The CDR3 loop spans 15 amino acids. With 3 bases clipped from V and 4 bases from J, the junction kept 5 bases outside the gene matches. The V gene's germline CDR1 is MGHRA and CDR2 YSYEKL. CDR3 sequence: CASSHITSGVETQYF. The DNA for the CDR3 is TGCGCCAGCAGCCATATAACTAGCGGGGTAGAGACCCAGTACTTC.

This chain connects TRBV5-6 to TRBJ2-1; TRBD2 matches 14 bases. Per the germline V gene, CDR1 is SGHDT and CDR2 is YYEEEE. With 4 bases clipped from V and 9 bases from J, the junction kept 3 bases outside the gene matches. The CDR3 runs to 14 residues. The CDR3 region is CASSGGLAGAEQFF. The DNA for the CDR3 is TGTGCCAGCAGCGGGGGACTAGCGGGAGCTGAGCAGTTCTTC.

The CDR3 spells CASSRTGSGSPLHF. The CDR3 DNA follows: TGTGCCAGCAGCAGGACAGGGAGCGGTTCACCCCTCCACTTT. The J gene is TRBJ1-6, the V gene TRBV5-6, with 8 bases aligning to TRBD1. Germline V gives CDR1 SGHDT, CDR2 YYEEEE. V was clipped by 4 bases and J by 9 bases; unmatched bases: 6. The CDR3 is 14 residues long.

V usage is TRBV5-8 and J usage is TRBJ2-7, with D maybe TRBD1 (6 bases). The CDR3 covers 15 residues. The V gene's germline CDR1 is SGHTS and CDR2 YDEGEE. V dropped 2 bases and J dropped 0 bases, with 12 bases sitting between them. The CDR3 loop is CASSLGTPLSYEQYF. As DNA, the CDR3 is TGTGCCAGCAGCTTAGGGACACCCCTCTCCTACGAGCAGTACTTC.

This clone was seen only a few times. J is TRBJ2-6 and V is TRBV9; D assignment may be TRBD1 or TRBD2 (6 bases each). This CDR3 region has 15 residues. Per the germline V gene, CDR1 is SGDLS and CDR2 is YYNGEE. V lost 2 bases to trimming and J lost 2 bases, with 8 bases between them. In DNA form, the CDR3 reads TGTGCCAGCAGCGTCGGGGGCCCTGGGGCCAACGTCCTGACTTTC. Translated, it gives CASSVGGPGANVLTF.

This chain links TRBV29-1 with TRBJ1-1; D remains unclear. Trimming shortened V by 6 bases and J by 8 bases, and 13 bases separated the two germline ends. This CDR3 is built from 11 residues. Germline lookup yields CDR1 SQVTM and CDR2 ANQGSEA. The CDR3 loop is CSVSDPGEAFF. DNA for the CDR3: TGCAGCGTCTCAGACCCAGGAGAAGCTTTCTTT.

The CDR3 is CASSVTVGQGIMNTEAFF. The CDR3 bases are TGTGCCAGCAGTGTGACCGTAGGACAGGGAATAATGAACACTGAAGCTTTCTTT. The chain carries TRBV6-1 and TRBJ1-1, with 8 bases aligning to TRBD1. This CDR3 has 18 amino acids. Per the germline V gene, CDR1 is MNHNS and CDR2 is SASEGT. Germline trimming cut 4 bases from V and 0 bases from J; bases unmatched to any gene: 13.

The chain carries TRBV5-6 and TRBJ1-1; 8 bases match TRBD1. The V gene end was trimmed by 3 bases and the J gene end by 1 base; junction bases not matched to a gene: 5. Per the germline V gene, CDR1 is SGHDT and CDR2 is YYEEEE. This CDR3 is 15 amino acids long. CDR3 in amino acids: CASSSRGRGNTEAFF. In DNA, the CDR3 is TGTGCCAGCAGCTCCAGGGGGCGCGGGAACACTGAAGCTTTCTTT. Supplemented by reference TRBV5-6 and TRBJ1-1, the full variable domain reads DAGVTQSPTHLIKTRGQQVTLRCSPKSGHDTVSWYQQALGQGPQFIFQYYEEEERQRGNFPDRFSGHQFPNYSSELNVNALLLGDSALYLCASSSRGRGNTEAFFGQGTRLTVV.

The chain joins TRBV15 to TRBJ1-2; D not certain. V was pared by 6 bases and J by 5 bases, with 19 bases between. The CDR3 extends over 15 amino acids. Germline lookup yields CDR1 LNHNV and CDR2 YYDKDF (reference sequence). For the CDR3, the DNA is TGTGCCACCAGTATGGGCCGTGACGGACCTTATGGCTACACCTTC. It codes for CATSMGRDGPYGYTF.

This chain joins TRBV7-2 and TRBJ2-1, with D maybe TRBD2 (6 bases). Germline CDR1 SGHTA, CDR2 FQGNSA. The CDR3 consists of 15 residues. Trimming removed 6 bases from V and 0 bases from J, with 12 bases in between. CDR3 sequence reads: CASRFSGSSYNEQFF. Written as DNA, the CDR3 is TGTGCCAGCAGATTTAGCGGAAGCTCCTACAATGAGCAGTTCTTC.

The chain couples TRBV15 to TRBJ2-7, with 8 bases identical to TRBD1. The trim removed 7 bases at V and 3 bases at J, leaving 5 bases unmatched. Looked up from germline, CDR1 is LNHNV and CDR2 is YYDKDF (reference sequence). The CDR3 sequence is 13 residues long. The CDR3 here is CATKDRANYEQYF. In DNA, the CDR3 is TGTGCCACCAAGGACAGGGCGAACTACGAGCAGTACTTC.

The chain combines TRBV19 with TRBJ1-4, with TRBD1 identical over 8 bases. V gave up 4 bases and J gave up 8 bases; unmatched junction bases: 6. The CDR3 runs to 14 residues. Germline CDR1 LNHDA, CDR2 SQIVND (reference sequence). CDR3 coding DNA: TGTGCCAGTAGTAGAGACAGGGGCAGCGAAAAACTGTTTTTT. Encoded protein: CASSRDRGSEKLFF.

The gene calls are TRBV5-4 and TRBJ1-2, with D perhaps TRBD1 (5 bases). Germline assignment: CDR1 SGHNT and CDR2 YYREEE (reference sequence). The CDR3 covers 15 residues. Trimming shortened V by 0 bases and J by 8 bases, and 17 bases separated the two germline ends. CDR3: CASSLAGDAPLGYTF. The CDR3 DNA is TGTGCCAGCAGCTTGGCCGGGGACGCCCCCCTAGGCTACACCTTC.

This clone was seen a few times. This sequence joins TRBV29-1 and TRBJ1-2, with no clear D. The CDR3 totals 11 residues. Germline CDR1 and CDR2: SQVTM and ANQGSEA. Between the trimmed V and J ends, which lost 1 base and 6 bases, there was a span of 6 bases. CDR3 in amino acids: CSVEGNDGYTF. The CDR3 nucleotides read TGCAGCGTTGAAGGAAACGATGGCTACACCTTC.

The V and J genes are TRBV30 and TRBJ1-5, with D possibly being TRBD1 (5 bases). V was pared by 1 base and J by 2 bases, with 6 bases between. Germline values: CDR1 GTSNPN, CDR2 SVGIG (reference sequence). This CDR3 region has 13 residues. The CDR3 reads CAWSEGGNQPQHF. The CDR3 DNA reads as TGTGCCTGGAGTGAAGGGGGCAATCAGCCCCAGCATTTT.

This sequence joins TRBV9 and TRBJ2-2; D is uncertain. In germline, CDR1 is SGDLS, CDR2 YYNGEE. Trimming cost V 6 bases and J 7 bases, with 22 bases left between them. CDR3 length equals 16 residues. The DNA of the CDR3 is TGTGCCAGCAACCGCCGGGCGTCGTTTGAGGACGGGGAGCTGTTTTTT. Protein product: CASNRRASFEDGELFF. Supplemented by reference TRBV9 and TRBJ2-2, the full variable domain reads DSGVTQTPKHLITATGQRVTLRCSPRSGDLSVYWYQQSLDQGLQFLIQYYNGEERAKGNILERFSAQQFPDLHSELNLSSLELGDSALYFCASNRRASFEDGELFFGEGSRLTVL.

This chain connects TRBV5-6 to TRBJ2-7; possibly TRBD1 for D (7 bases). The V and J ends lost 4 bases and 6 bases respectively, with 20 bases between them. The CDR3 runs 15 residues. Germline CDR1 reads SGHDT; CDR2 reads YYEEEE. In DNA, the CDR3 is TGTGCCAGCAGCCAGAAGGCAGGGGGGTTTTTCGAGCAGTACTTC. Its protein product is CASSQKAGGFFEQYF.

V gene TRBV7-3 combines with J gene TRBJ2-7; 8 bases agree with TRBD2. The CDR3 consists of 13 residues. V gave up 5 bases and J gave up 5 bases; unmatched junction bases: 5. From germline, CDR1 is SGHTA and CDR2 FQGTGA. For the CDR3, the DNA is TGTGCCAGCAGCGCCTTAGCGGGAAACGAGCAGTACTTC. Translation gives CASSALAGNEQYF.

In DNA form, the CDR3 reads TGTGCCAGCAGAAATGGAGCCTATGGCTACACCTTC. Residues: CASRNGAYGYTF. This rearrangement joins TRBV6-5 to TRBJ1-2; D is unresolved. V lost 6 bases, J lost 4 bases, and 9 bases lay in between. The CDR3 is made up of 12 amino acids. Germline V gene lookup returns CDR1 MNHEY and CDR2 SVGAGI.

This rearrangement joins TRBV7-2 to TRBJ1-6, with D hard to call. Germline lookup yields CDR1 SGHTA and CDR2 FQGNSA. Trimming cost V 2 bases and J 0 bases, with 5 bases left between them. The CDR3 extends over 15 amino acids. CDR3 residues: CASSLSSSYNSPLHF. CDR3 sequence (DNA): TGTGCCAGCAGCTTATCAAGCTCCTATAATTCACCCCTCCACTTT.

In nucleotides, the CDR3 is TGTGCCAGCAGCCCCCCGGAGGCCTACGAGCAGTACTTC. Translated: CASSPPEAYEQYF. The chain joins TRBV9 to TRBJ2-7, with D possibly TRBD2 on 5 matching bases. CDR1 and CDR2 from the germline V gene are SGDLS and YYNGEE. The CDR3 is 13 residues long. With 4 bases removed from V and 2 bases from J, the gap between germline ends came to 10 bases.

This clone has a handful of counts. J is TRBJ1-1 and V is TRBV28; 9 bases agree with TRBD1. The CDR3 has 13 amino acids. The ends lost 3 bases at V and 8 bases at J; junction bases unmatched: 4. In germline, CDR1 is MDHEN, CDR2 SYDVKM. Here the CDR3 reads CASSFPGTGEAFF. CDR3 nucleotides: TGTGCCAGCAGTTTCCCAGGGACAGGGGAAGCTTTCTTT.

The rearrangement uses TRBV29-1 and TRBJ2-1, with D possibly matching TRBD2 (5 bases). This CDR3 contains 14 residues. With 7 bases removed from V and 1 base from J, the gap between germline ends came to 14 bases. Germline CDR1 reads SQVTM; CDR2 reads ANQGSEA. The chain's CDR3 is CSASSAESYNEQFF. DNA for the CDR3: TGCAGCGCATCGTCAGCGGAATCCTACAATGAGCAGTTCTTC.

In regard to this clone: No conserved phenylalanine or tryptophan is present at the end of the CDR3, so a read error is the likely explanation. No DNA is shown, since the ends of the CDR3 on it are uncertain; the CDR3 is the one TCRdb lists. This chain links TRBV21-1 with TRBJ1-1. TRBV21-1 is listed as a pseudogene. The CDR3 length is 9 residues, termini included. The CDR3 loop reads CASSKGLRG.

The chain links TRBV7-3 to TRBJ2-2; D gene ambiguous. The CDR3 has 14 amino acids. The V end was cut by 6 bases, the J end by 0 bases, with 8 bases between. CDR1 and CDR2 from the germline V gene are SGHTA and FQGTGA. CDR3 in DNA: TGTGCCAGCAGACCAGACGCGAACACCGGGGAGCTGTTTTTT. Protein product: CASRPDANTGELFF.

This clone was seen once. A junction boundary mismatches the germline segment, possibly from a read error. The chain recombines TRBV4-1 with TRBJ2-2, with D perhaps TRBD1 or TRBD2 (5 bases each). Germline values: CDR1 MGHRA, CDR2 YSYEKL. The CDR3 is 15 residues long. The CDR3 protein is CANSQGEGRNGELFF. Written as DNA, the CDR3 is TGCGCCAACAGCCAAGGAGAGGGGCGGAACGGGGAGCTGTTTTTT.

V and J are TRBV6-1 and TRBJ1-2; D perhaps matches TRBD1 (6 bases). Germline lookup yields CDR1 MNHNS and CDR2 SASEGT. Between the trimmed V and J ends, which lost 3 bases and 3 bases, there was a span of 11 bases. The CDR3 consists of 14 residues. The CDR3 DNA sequence: TGTGCCAGCAGTGAGGTGGGGGGCGACTATGGCTACACCTTC. It is translated as CASSEVGGDYGYTF.